These 8 T cell receptor beta chains share one sample of origin, sequenced in a study of T cells after posttransplantation cyclophosphamide. TCRdb's table, derived via immunoSEQ multiplex PCR, lists solely in-frame clones and lacks some. This table holds about 12,000 clones with no singletons; the top ten claim 7.3%. The sequenced sample consisted of PBMCs. The receptors here all came from a woman in her forties in good health, CMV-negative, and a related stem cell transplant donor.

This clone has at least ten counts. The V call is TRBV11-1, the J call TRBJ2-5, with no clear D. Trimming pared 5 bases from V and 2 bases from J, leaving 15 bases between. The germline CDR1 and CDR2 sequences are SGHAT and FQDESV (reference sequence). This CDR3 contains 15 residues. The CDR3 here is CASSPGKRGQETQYF. The DNA for the CDR3 is TGTGCCAGCAGCCCTGGTAAGCGTGGTCAAGAGACCCAGTACTTC.

This clone occurred many times. The rearrangement joins TRBV7-8 to TRBJ2-3; D possibly corresponds to TRBD2 (6 bases). The V end lost 0 bases, the J end lost 4 bases, and 20 bases lay between the germline ends. The CDR3 has 18 amino acids. Per germline, CDR1 SGHVS and CDR2 FQNEAQ. The CDR3 bases are TGTGCCAGCAGCTTAGCGTTTGGGAGGAGTACAGGCCCAGATACGCAGTATTTT. Encoded protein: CASSLAFGRSTGPDTQYF.

Within the sample, this clone is medium-sized. The V and J genes are TRBV18 and TRBJ2-1, with 7 bases lining up with TRBD2. Germline V gene sequence: CDR1 KGHSH, CDR2 LQKENI. The CDR3 sequence is 14 residues long. The V and J ends lost 2 bases and 7 bases, in that order; junction bases with no gene match: 5. The DNA for the CDR3 is TGTGCCAGCTCACCATCCGGGGGGATGAATGAGCAGTTCTTC. This translates into CASSPSGGMNEQFF.

The V gene is TRBV29-1, the J gene TRBJ2-2; 10 bases are shared with TRBD2. Germline CDR1 is SQVTM and CDR2 is ANQGSEA. The CDR3 loop spans 15 amino acids. V shed 5 bases and J 6 bases; nucleotides not matched to a gene: 9. In nucleotides, the CDR3 is TGCAGCGTTACCGGTGGAAGCGGGGGGGCCGGGGAGCTGTTTTTT. This sequence encodes CSVTGGSGGAGELFF.

This clone came up many times. V and J are TRBV2 and TRBJ2-7, with 8 bases matching TRBD1. This CDR3 is 15 amino acids long. The germline V gene encodes CDR1 SNHLY and CDR2 FYNNEI. The trim removed 5 bases at V and 5 bases at J, leaving 11 bases unmatched. As DNA, the CDR3 is TGTGCCAGCAGTCGAGAAGGGACAGGCGGCGACGAGCAGTACTTC. This codes for CASSREGTGGDEQYF. The full variable domain, in which reference TRBV2 and TRBJ2-7 provide the parts outside the CDR3, is EPEVTQTPSHQVTQMGQEVILRCVPISNHLYFYWYRQILGQKVEFLVSFYNNEISEKSEIFDDQFSVERPDGSNFTLKIRSTKLEDSAMYFCASSREGTGGDEQYFGPGTRLTVT.

At least ten counts were recorded for this clone. The genes are TRBV7-9 and TRBJ1-4; 7 bases line up with TRBD1. Germline V lookup: CDR1 SEHNR, CDR2 FQNEAQ (reference sequence). V dropped 0 bases and J dropped 7; count of bases not matched to a gene: 8. The CDR3 covers 16 residues. CDR3 DNA: TGTGCCAGCAGCTTAGCGCCGGGACAGTCGGCTGAAAAACTGTTTTTT. Encoded protein: CASSLAPGQSAEKLFF.

The table lists this clone with many counts. Here the CDR3 reads CSAMRDTDSGANVLTF. DNA for the CDR3: TGCAGCGCCATGAGGGACACCGACTCTGGGGCCAACGTCCTGACTTTC. This chain links TRBV29-1 with TRBJ2-6; weak D call: TRBD1 (6 bases). V lost 7 bases and J lost 0, with 16 bases in between. The CDR3 loop spans 16 amino acids. The germline V gene encodes CDR1 SQVTM and CDR2 ANQGSEA.

This clone was recorded at least ten times. V gene TRBV10-2 combines with J gene TRBJ2-7; D is undetermined. Between the trimmed V and J ends, which lost 7 bases and 0 bases, there was a span of 7 bases. Germline CDR1 is WSHSY and CDR2 is SAAADI. CDR3 size: 12 residues. CDR3 DNA: TGCGCCAGCACTCCCAGCTCCTACGAGCAGTACTTC. It codes for CASTPSSYEQYF.